What follows are 5 T cell receptor beta chains derived from one specimen sequenced in a study of blood T cells in healthy people across ages. With a J-beta primer mix and a sample-barcoded 5' primer, a second PCR ran 7 to 11 cycles. One entry per CDR3 protein results from TCRdb running MiXCR on the 5' RACE reads. The table records around 1.5 million distinct CDR3 sequences, almost 35% of them present only once. Sample: blood. These receptors were taken from a woman aged 25-40 years in good health.

The rearrangement links TRBV27 to TRBJ2-7; D remains unclear. V was shortened by 5 bases and J by 0 bases, with 11 bases between the two germline ends. The CDR3 consists of 14 residues. The germline V gene encodes CDR1 MNHEY and CDR2 SMNVEV (reference sequence). CDR3: CASSPVDSSYEQYF. In nucleotides, the CDR3 is TGTGCCAGCAGTCCGGTCGACTCCTCCTACGAGCAGTACTTC.

In this sample, this clonotype turned up a few times. The V gene is TRBV6-5, the J gene TRBJ2-1, with D maybe TRBD1 (6 bases). V was trimmed by 2 bases and J by 0 bases, leaving 11 bases between them. The CDR3 extends over 16 amino acids. Germline loops: CDR1 MNHEY, CDR2 SVGAGI. As DNA, the CDR3 is TGTGCCAGCAGTTACGACAGGCTAGGCTCCTACAATGAGCAGTTCTTC. It translates to CASSYDRLGSYNEQFF.

The chain has TRBV12-3 or TRBV12-4 and TRBJ2-1; D might be TRBD2 (6 bases). The germline V and J ends were trimmed by 6 bases and 2 bases, with 20 bases remaining between them. CDR3 length: 17 amino acids. The CDR3 region has the DNA TGTGCCAGCAGCTTGGTAATTGCGGGGAGCACCTACAATGAGCAGTTCTTC. It codes for CASSLVIAGSTYNEQFF.

The chain has TRBV29-1 and TRBJ2-7, with 11 bases that match TRBD2. Germline CDR1 SQVTM, CDR2 ANQGSEA. Trimming removed 4 bases from V and 4 bases from J; junction bases left unmatched: 9. CDR3 length: 15 residues. The CDR3 loop is CSVASGGKLRYEQYF. The CDR3, as DNA: TGCAGCGTTGCTAGCGGGGGGAAGTTAAGGTACGAGCAGTACTTC.

This clonotype occurred a few times. The genes are TRBV28 and TRBJ1-2, with D unresolved. The CDR3 totals 14 residues. Germline V CDR1 and CDR2: MDHEN, SYDVKM. The V end lost 6 bases, the J end lost 4 bases, and 15 bases lay between the germline ends. The CDR3 coding sequence is TGTGCCAGCAGGGACCCGAGGCAGCTCTATGGCTACACCTTC. It codes for CASRDPRQLYGYTF.